One and the same sample provided the 26 T cell receptor beta chains below, sequenced in a study of T cells in Graves' hyperthyroidism and ophthalmopathy. It was RNA transcripts that yielded the amplified TCR beta CDR3 regions. RT-PCR in the first round (using the HTBI primer set) targeted the TCR CDR3. TCRdb used MiXCR to reprocess the multiplex PCR reads, holding one entry per CDR3 protein. This table holds about 380,000 distinct CDR3 sequences, less than 20% found once. Sequenced sample: blood. Every receptor here comes from a young man with Graves' ophthalmopathy.

This clonotype was seen many times. The rearrangement links TRBV7-9 to TRBJ2-1, with 11 bases aligning to TRBD1. This CDR3 region has 15 residues. The germline V gene encodes CDR1 SEHNR and CDR2 FQNEAQ (reference sequence). The V segment lost 6 bases and the J segment 5 bases; nucleotides outside the gene matches: 6. In DNA, the CDR3 is TGTGCCAGCAGTTCCGGGACAGGGGGTCACAATGAGCAGTTCTTC. This encodes CASSSGTGGHNEQFF.

This clonotype occurred many times. V is TRBV12-3 or TRBV12-4 and J is TRBJ1-2; a possible D gene is TRBD1 (6 bases). The germline V and J ends were trimmed by 7 bases and 8 bases, with 20 bases remaining between them. The CDR3 loop spans 14 amino acids. As DNA, the CDR3 is TGTGCCAGCATCGCCAATGGGGCAGGGGAAGGCTACACCTTC. Protein sequence: CASIANGAGEGYTF.

This clonotype was found a few times. This chain uses TRBV18 with TRBJ2-7; possibly TRBD1 for D (6 bases). This CDR3 has 13 amino acids. Trimming shortened V by 8 bases and J by 9 bases, and 20 bases separated the two germline ends. Germline loops: CDR1 KGHSH, CDR2 LQKENI. CDR3 region: CASRSTGSSPQYF. The CDR3 nucleotides are TGTGCCAGCCGATCGACAGGCTCCTCGCCGCAGTACTTC.

This clonotype came up many times. V and J are TRBV5-1 and TRBJ2-7; 9 bases match TRBD1. Germline CDR1 is SGHRS and CDR2 is YFSETQ. Trimming took 7 bases from V and 2 from J; bases not matched to a gene: 7. CDR3 length: 14 amino acids. The CDR3 coding sequence is TGCGCCAGCGGGACCGGGACAGGGCCCTACGAGCAGTACTTC. Its translation is CASGTGTGPYEQYF.

This clonotype was seen a handful of times. The chain uses TRBV19 and TRBJ1-5; TRBD1 matches at 8 bases. V was pared by 6 bases and J by 3 bases, with 4 bases of the junction left unmatched. CDR1 and CDR2 (germline): LNHDA, SQIVND (reference sequence). The CDR3 contains 14 residues. The CDR3 DNA is TGTGCCAGTAGGACAGGGGTTGACAATCAGCCCCAGCATTTT. This sequence encodes CASRTGVDNQPQHF.

This clonotype was detected many times. This sequence joins TRBV5-5 and TRBJ2-5; D may correspond to TRBD1 or TRBD2 (5 bases each). Trimming stripped 0 bases from V and 1 base from J, with 10 bases between. The CDR3 loop spans 15 amino acids. Germline CDR1 is SGHKS and CDR2 is YYEKEE (reference sequence). The CDR3 DNA is TGTGCCAGCAGCTTGGGGGGGTGGCCCCAAGAGACCCAGTACTTC. It translates to CASSLGGWPQETQYF.

This clonotype has at least ten counts. The rearrangement uses TRBV20-1 and TRBJ1-1; no clear D. The CDR3 has 11 amino acids. Germline V gene data show CDR1 as DFQATT and CDR2 as SNEGSKA (reference sequence). V gave up 3 bases and J gave up 4 bases, with 6 bases separating them. The DNA of the CDR3 is TGCAGTGCTAGGGAACTCACTGAAGCTTTCTTT. Its protein is CSARELTEAFF.

Concerning this clonotype: At one end, the junction sequence differs from germline, possibly due to a read error. V gene TRBV7-9 combines with J gene TRBJ2-1, with D tentatively TRBD2 (5 bases). The CDR3 runs 13 residues. CDR1 and CDR2 from the germline V gene are SEHNR and FQNEAQ (reference sequence). CDR3 nucleotide sequence: TGCGCCAGCAGCCAGCTTGGGAGCGATGAGCAGTTCTTC. Protein: CASSQLGSDEQFF.

The CDR3 DNA reads as TGTGCCAGCAGTTCCAGACGGTGGACCGGGACAGGGATCATGACTAATGAAAAACTGTTTTTT. Residues: CASSSRRWTGTGIMTNEKLFF. V and J are TRBV12-3 or TRBV12-4 and TRBJ1-4; 9 positions agree with TRBD1. The CDR3 totals 21 residues. V lost 4 bases to trimming and J lost 2 bases; unmatched junction nucleotides: 20.

The J gene is TRBJ2-1, the V gene TRBV9; 10 bases map to TRBD2. This CDR3 is built from 16 residues. The J segment lost 5 bases and the V segment lost 3 bases, leaving 8 bases of the junction unmatched. Germline V gives CDR1 SGDLS, CDR2 YYNGEE. The CDR3 spells CASSALAGGPDNEQFF. The CDR3 coding sequence is TGTGCCAGCAGCGCCTTAGCGGGGGGACCAGACAATGAGCAGTTCTTC.

At least ten counts were recorded for this clonotype. The genes are TRBV7-9 and TRBJ2-7; 10 bases are a match to TRBD2. Germline CDR1 SEHNR, CDR2 FQNEAQ (reference sequence). The CDR3 loop spans 15 amino acids. V lost 5 bases to trimming and J lost 3 bases; unmatched junction nucleotides: 7. DNA of the CDR3: TGTGCCAGCAGCCCCGGGGCTAGCGGGAGCTACGAGCAGTACTTC. Residues: CASSPGASGSYEQYF.

This clonotype was seen many times. The chain employs TRBV6-1 and TRBJ2-1, with TRBD1 matching over 10 bases. Losses at the gene ends were 6 bases for V and 10 bases for J; bases not matched to a gene: 9. The V gene's germline CDR1 is MNHNS and CDR2 SASEGT. The CDR3 contains 14 residues. CDR3 amino acids: CASRGTGVGLEQFF. CDR3 DNA: TGTGCCAGCAGGGGGACAGGGGTTGGTTTGGAGCAGTTCTTC.

This clonotype was seen many times. The genes are TRBV28 and TRBJ1-5, with TRBD1 matching over 7 bases. The CDR3 is 15 residues long. The junction had 7 bases not matched to a gene; V was cut back by 6 bases and J by 2 bases. Looked up from germline, CDR1 is MDHEN and CDR2 is SYDVKM. The CDR3 nucleotides are TGTGCCAGCAGATTGACAGGGAGGGGCAATCAGCCCCAGCATTTT. Amino acid sequence: CASRLTGRGNQPQHF.

This clonotype has more than one count but fewer than ten. The chain joins TRBV5-6 to TRBJ1-1; the D is unclear. Deletions cut 4 bases from V and 10 bases from J, with 20 bases between. CDR3 length equals 14 residues. Germline-derived CDR1 and CDR2 are SGHDT and YYEEEE. The CDR3 sequence: CASSQGALQKTAFF. The CDR3 nucleotides are TGTGCCAGCAGCCAAGGCGCGTTACAGAAAACAGCTTTCTTT.

This clonotype occurred a few times. The chain is built from TRBV12-3 or TRBV12-4 and TRBJ1-6, with TRBD1 matching 7 bases. The CDR3 is 13 amino acids. The V gene end was trimmed by 7 bases and the J gene end by 6 bases; junction bases not matched to a gene: 3. CDR3 DNA sequence: TGTGCCAGCATCGGGACAGTTAATTCACCCCTCCACTTT. This gives the protein CASIGTVNSPLHF.

There are many counts of this clonotype. The gene calls are TRBV2 and TRBJ1-4; no definite D call. The CDR3 contains 16 residues. Looked up from germline, CDR1 is SNHLY and CDR2 is FYNNEI. Trimming left V 5 bases short and J 0 bases short, with 13 bases between. The CDR3: CASSHLLVATNEKLFF. CDR3 coding DNA: TGTGCCAGCAGTCACCTCCTTGTTGCAACTAATGAAAAACTGTTTTTT.

The sample holds one count of this clonotype. This sequence joins TRBV20-1 and TRBJ2-2; TRBD1 is a possible D gene (6 bases). There are 15 residues in the CDR3. The germline CDR1 and CDR2 sequences are DFQATT and SNEGSKA (reference sequence). With 6 bases removed from V and 0 bases from J, the gap between germline ends came to 14 bases. Written as DNA, the CDR3 is TGCAGTGCGGACGACAGGTTTTCGAACACCGGGGAGCTGTTTTTT. This translates into CSADDRFSNTGELFF.

This clonotype was picked up a small number of times. This chain links TRBV12-3 or TRBV12-4 with TRBJ2-5, with 7 bases identical to TRBD2. CDR3 size: 16 residues. J gave up 4 bases and V 5 bases, and 13 bases lay outside the gene matches. The CDR3 loop is CASSARTSGGGETQYF. CDR3 nucleotides: TGTGCCAGCAGTGCCCGAACAAGTGGGGGGGGAGAGACCCAGTACTTC.

In its sample, this clonotype was seen a few times. This may arise from a read error, as a much more abundant clone is one base away. The chain is built from TRBV7-6 and TRBJ2-7; D possibly corresponds to TRBD2 (5 bases). Per the germline V gene, CDR1 is SGHVS and CDR2 is FNYEAQ. The CDR3 runs 14 residues. The CDR3 spells CAGSLAQGTYEQYF. CDR3 DNA sequence: TGTGCCGGCAGCTTAGCGCAAGGAACCTACGAGCAGTACTTC.

This clonotype was recorded at least ten times. The J gene is TRBJ1-1, the V gene TRBV7-3; D is undetermined. The CDR3 extends over 13 amino acids. The germline V gene encodes CDR1 SGHTA and CDR2 FQGTGA. Between the trimmed V and J ends, which lost 5 bases and 3 bases, there was a span of 10 bases. The CDR3 loop reads CASSLKFDTEAFF. The CDR3 nucleotides are TGTGCCAGCAGCCTCAAATTCGACACTGAAGCTTTCTTT. Based on the CDR3 plus reference TRBV7-3 and TRBJ1-1, the full variable domain is GAGVSQTPSNKVTEKGKYVELRCDPISGHTALYWYRQSLGQGPEFLIYFQGTGAADDSGLPNDRFFAVRPEGSVSTLKIQRTERGDSAVYLCASSLKFDTEAFFGQGTRLTVV.

This clonotype was recorded at least ten times. The chain carries TRBV3-1 and TRBJ1-5; tentatively, D is TRBD1 (5 bases). Germline CDR1 LGHDT, CDR2 YNNKEL (reference sequence). V was pared by 0 bases and J by 9 bases, with 12 bases between. This CDR3 has 14 residues. CDR3 nucleotide sequence: TGTGCCAGCAGCCAAGATTTTGCAGGGCGGCCCCAGCATTTT. This codes for CASSQDFAGRPQHF.

This clonotype was recorded many times. The rearrangement uses TRBV12-3 or TRBV12-4 and TRBJ2-2, with D unclear. The CDR3 is 15 amino acids. The germline V and J ends were trimmed by 8 bases and 1 base, with 14 bases remaining between them. The CDR3 sequence: CASRGEVLNTGELFF. The CDR3 region has the DNA TGTGCCAGCCGCGGAGAGGTTTTGAACACCGGGGAGCTGTTTTTT.

This clonotype was observed many times. The chain is built from TRBV2 and TRBJ1-1; D remains unclear. The CDR3 contains 15 residues. Trimming stripped 3 bases from V and 0 bases from J, with 11 bases between. CDR1 and CDR2 (germline): SNHLY, FYNNEI. CDR3 region: CASSEGGWVNTEAFF. As DNA, the CDR3 is TGTGCCAGCAGTGAGGGTGGTTGGGTGAACACTGAAGCTTTCTTT.

Many counts were recorded for this clonotype. This chain links TRBV27 with TRBJ1-3; no clear D. Per germline, CDR1 MNHEY and CDR2 SMNVEV (reference sequence). The CDR3 extends over 15 amino acids. V was trimmed by 7 bases and J by 0 bases, leaving 13 bases between them. The CDR3 loop is CASTRTASSGNTIYF. DNA for the CDR3: TGTGCCAGCACACGGACGGCGAGCTCTGGAAACACCATATATTTT.

This chain links TRBV20-1 with TRBJ2-7; 8 bases agree with TRBD1. The J segment lost 0 bases and the V segment lost 3 bases, leaving 4 bases of the junction unmatched. The CDR3 extends over 14 amino acids. In germline, CDR1 is DFQATT, CDR2 SNEGSKA (reference sequence). The CDR3 region is CSASQGANSYEQYF. CDR3 DNA sequence: TGCAGTGCTAGTCAGGGGGCGAACTCCTACGAGCAGTACTTC.

V usage is TRBV5-1 and J usage is TRBJ2-5; a weak D match, TRBD1 (5 bases). This CDR3 contains 15 residues. The germline gives CDR1 SGHRS, CDR2 YFSETQ. V dropped 2 bases and J dropped 4 bases, with 15 bases sitting between them. Written as DNA, the CDR3 is TGCGCCAGCAGCTTCTTGACAGCCCAGGTAGAGACCCAGTACTTC. Amino acid sequence: CASSFLTAQVETQYF.